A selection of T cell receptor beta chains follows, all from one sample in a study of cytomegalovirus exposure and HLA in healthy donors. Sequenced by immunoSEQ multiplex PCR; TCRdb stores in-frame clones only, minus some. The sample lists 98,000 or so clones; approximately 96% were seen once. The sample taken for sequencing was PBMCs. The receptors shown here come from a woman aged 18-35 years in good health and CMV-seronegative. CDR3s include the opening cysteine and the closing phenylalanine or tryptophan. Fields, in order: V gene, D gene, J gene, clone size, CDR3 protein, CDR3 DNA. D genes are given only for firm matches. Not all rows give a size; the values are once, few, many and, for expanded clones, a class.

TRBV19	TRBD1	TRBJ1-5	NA	CASSTTSGTDSNQPQHF	TGTGCCAGTAGTACAACTTCCGGGACAGATAGCAATCAGCCCCAGCATTTT
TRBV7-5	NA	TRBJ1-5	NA	CVRSLAVRGREWRHQPQHF	TGTGTCAGAAGCTTAGCAGTCAGGGGGCGGGAGTGGCGTCATCAGCCCCAGCATTTT
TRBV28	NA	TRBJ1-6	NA	CASSSQTADNSPLHF	TGTGCCAGCAGTTCGCAGACAGCTGATAATTCACCCCTCCACTTT
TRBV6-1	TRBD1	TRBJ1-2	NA	CASTPEGRDRGDRRF	TGTGCCAGCACCCCAGAGGGGCGGGACAGGGGAGATCGCCGCTTC
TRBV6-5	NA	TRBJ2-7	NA	CASSYLAGAEQYF	TGTGCCAGCAGTTACCTAGCCGGCGCCGAGCAGTACTTC
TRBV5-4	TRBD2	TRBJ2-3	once	CASSKKSGVVAGEMQYF	TGTGCCAGCAGCAAGAAGAGCGGGGTGGTAGCGGGGGAGATGCAGTATTTT
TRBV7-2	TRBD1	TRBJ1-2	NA	CAKTRTKDRGGYGYTF	TGTGCCAAGACTCGAACTAAGGACAGGGGAGGCTATGGCTACACCTTC
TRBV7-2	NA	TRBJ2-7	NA	CASSSAPNYEQYF	TGTGCCAGCAGCTCAGCCCCCAACTACGAGCAGTACTTC
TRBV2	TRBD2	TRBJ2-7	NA	CASSVSSGINEQYF	TGTGCCAGCAGTGTTTCTAGCGGGATCAACGAGCAGTACTTC
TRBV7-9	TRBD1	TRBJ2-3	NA	CASSIRGWTDTQYF	TGTGCCAGCAGCATCAGGGGGTGGACAGATACGCAGTATTTT
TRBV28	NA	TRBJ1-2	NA	CASSLGRSYGYTF	TGTGCCAGCAGTTTAGGTAGAAGCTATGGCTACACCTTC
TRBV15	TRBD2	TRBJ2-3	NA	CATSRGAGGPPDTQYF	TGTGCCACCAGCAGAGGAGCGGGGGGGCCCCCCGATACGCAGTATTTT
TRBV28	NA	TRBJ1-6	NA	CASSFGGSPLHF	TGTGCCAGCAGTTTTGGGGGCTCACCCCTCCACTTT
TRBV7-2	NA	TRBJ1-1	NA	CATKTAMNTEAFF	TGTGCCACCAAGACAGCAATGAACACTGAAGCTTTCTTT
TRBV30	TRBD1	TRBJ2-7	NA	CAWSRQGAGEQYF	TGTGCCTGGAGTAGACAGGGGGCTGGCGAGCAGTACTTC
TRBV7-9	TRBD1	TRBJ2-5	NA	CASSLIPDRGPQETQYF	TGTGCCAGCAGCTTAATCCCGGACAGGGGGCCCCAAGAGACCCAGTACTTC
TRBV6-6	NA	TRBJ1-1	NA	CASRPDGRNTEAFF	TGTGCCAGCAGACCTGACGGGAGGAACACTGAAGCTTTCTTT
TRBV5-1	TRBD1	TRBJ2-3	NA	CASTKQGARDTQYF	TGCGCCAGCACGAAACAGGGGGCTAGAGATACGCAGTATTTT
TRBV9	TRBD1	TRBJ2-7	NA	CASSVGPQGADEQYF	TGTGCCAGCAGCGTAGGACCTCAGGGGGCCGACGAGCAGTACTTC
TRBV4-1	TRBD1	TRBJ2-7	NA	CASSQDETGFYEQYF	TGCGCCAGCAGCCAAGATGAGACAGGGTTCTACGAGCAGTACTTC
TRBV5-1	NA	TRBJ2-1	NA	CASSLVEGFGEQFF	TGCGCCAGCAGCTTGGTGGAGGGTTTTGGTGAGCAGTTCTTC
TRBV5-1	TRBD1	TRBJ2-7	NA	CASSLDRGVTSYEQYF	TGCGCCAGCAGCTTGGACAGGGGTGTTACCTCCTACGAGCAGTACTTC
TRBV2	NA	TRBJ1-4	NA	CASSEKVTVF	TGTGCCAGCAGTGAAAAGGTAACAGTTTTT
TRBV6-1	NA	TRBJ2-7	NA	CASSVDSYEQYF	TGTGCCAGCAGTGTAGACAGCTACGAGCAGTACTTC
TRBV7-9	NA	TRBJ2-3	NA	CASSLLGVSPDTQYF	TGTGCCAGCAGCTTGTTGGGAGTCTCGCCAGATACGCAGTATTTT
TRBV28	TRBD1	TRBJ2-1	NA	CASSPAGTGPNEQFF	TGTGCCAGCAGTCCTGCCGGGACAGGCCCCAATGAGCAGTTCTTC
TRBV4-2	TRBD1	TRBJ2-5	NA	CASSQVDRGLETQYF	TGTGCCAGCAGCCAAGTGGACAGGGGTTTGGAGACCCAGTACTTC
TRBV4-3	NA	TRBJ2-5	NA	CASSQILTGLIPETQYF	TGCGCCAGCAGCCAGATCCTCACCGGACTGATACCGGAGACCCAGTACTTC
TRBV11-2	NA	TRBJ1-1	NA	CATPEGGGTEAFF	TGTGCCACCCCGGAGGGGGGGGGCACTGAAGCTTTCTTT
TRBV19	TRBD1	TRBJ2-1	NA	CASSRGTGRSYNEQFF	TGTGCCAGTAGTAGAGGGACAGGGCGCTCCTACAATGAGCAGTTCTTC
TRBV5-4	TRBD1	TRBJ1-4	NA	CASSVLDRDGEKLFF	TGTGCCAGCAGCGTTCTGGACAGGGACGGAGAAAAACTGTTTTTT
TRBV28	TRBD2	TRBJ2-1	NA	CASRAGRTSGGNEQFF	TGTGCCAGCAGGGCCGGGAGGACTAGCGGGGGCAATGAGCAGTTCTTC
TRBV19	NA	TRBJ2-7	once	CARMRTGLEQYF	TGTGCCAGGATGCGTACAGGGCTCGAGCAGTACTTC
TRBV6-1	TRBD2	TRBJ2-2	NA	CASKRGETGELFF	TGTGCCAGCAAACGGGGGGAGACCGGGGAGCTGTTTTTT
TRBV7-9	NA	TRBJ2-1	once	CASSLELATYNEQFF	TGTGCCAGCAGCTTGGAGCTAGCGACTTACAATGAGCAGTTCTTC